A selection of T cell receptor beta chains follows, all from one sample in a study of shared clonotypes between healthy human individuals. TCRdb's table, derived via immunoSEQ multiplex PCR, lists solely in-frame clones and lacks some. The sample lists about 2.3 million clones; 80% to 95% were seen once. Sequenced: naive CD4+ T cells from PBMCs. The origin of the receptors is a man between 18 and 35 years old in good health. Some clones in this sample may be carry-over from other donors' samples. CDR3s include the opening cysteine and the closing phenylalanine or tryptophan. A D gene is named only where the DNA matches it firmly. Expanded clones are given a class, and other clones once, few, many or no size at all.

d_call,j_call,clone_size,v_call,cdr3_nt,cdr3_aa
-,TRBJ1-1,once,TRBV20-1,TGCAGATGCATTTTGGGCACTGAAGCTTTCTTT,CRCILGTEAFF
-,TRBJ2-3,-,TRBV20-1,TGCAGTGCTCTGGGTCCGCATACGCAGTATTTT,CSALGPHTQYF
-,TRBJ2-1,-,TRBV4-1,TGCGCCAGCAGCCAAGAGCGGCCGGGATGGATATACAATGAGCAGTTCTTC,CASSQERPGWIYNEQFF
-,TRBJ1-1,-,TRBV11-2,TGTGCCAGCAGCTTAGATGGGGGCACGACTGAAGCTTTCTTT,CASSLDGGTTEAFF
-,TRBJ1-2,-,TRBV28,TGTGCCAGCAGCCCCCCTACTCGCTATGGCTACACCTTC,CASSPPTRYGYTF
TRBD2,TRBJ2-7,-,TRBV4-2,TGTGCCAGCAGCCGGGGGACTAGCGGGAGAATGGGCGAGCAGTACTTC,CASSRGTSGRMGEQYF
TRBD2,TRBJ2-3,-,TRBV15,TGTGCCACCAGCAGTGGGGCTAGCGGGTTCACAGATACGCAGTATTTT,CATSSGASGFTDTQYF
-,TRBJ1-1,-,TRBV19,TGTGCCAGTAGGGCGCCCAAGAGGAACACTGAAGCTTTCTTT,CASRAPKRNTEAFF
-,TRBJ2-7,-,TRBV6-1,TGTGCCAGCAGTGCTAGGGTGGACTCCTACGAGCAGTACTTC,CASSARVDSYEQYF
TRBD2,TRBJ2-5,-,TRBV5-1,TGCGCCAGCTGCGGAGGTAGCGGGAACCAAGAGACCCAGTACTTC,CASCGGSGNQETQYF
TRBD2,TRBJ2-1,-,TRBV25-1,TGTGCCAGCAAAAGCAGCGGAGCGGGGAAACGCGTTGAGCAGTTCTTC,CASKSSGAGKRVEQFF
-,TRBJ1-3,-,TRBV30,TGTGCCTCCAGGCCTCGTGGAAACACCATATATTTT,CASRPRGNTIYF
-,TRBJ1-1,-,TRBV6-5,TGTGCCAGCAGACGCGGGGTGCTGAACACTGAAGCTTTCTTT,CASRRGVLNTEAFF
-,TRBJ1-2,-,TRBV7-9,TGTGCCAGCAGCCACCGCGGGCAGGAGGACTATGGCTACACCTTC,CASSHRGQEDYGYTF
TRBD1,TRBJ2-1,-,TRBV27,TGTGCCAGCAGGCCCATCGACAGGGAATACAATGAGCAGTTCTTC,CASRPIDREYNEQFF
TRBD1,TRBJ2-5,-,TRBV6-1,TGTGCCAGCAGTGAAGCCTATGGACAGGGGGCTCGAGAGACCCAGTACTTC,CASSEAYGQGARETQYF
-,TRBJ1-1,once,TRBV18,TGTGCCAGCTCACCCAGGCGAGGTTCCACTGAAGCTTTCTTT,CASSPRRGSTEAFF
-,TRBJ1-4,-,TRBV28,TGTGCCAGCAGTTTAAGTACCTTCATGGAACTGTTTTTT,CASSLSTFMELFF
TRBD2,TRBJ2-7,-,TRBV7-8,TGTGCCAGCAGCGTCGGACTAGCTGACGTAGTTGTGCAGTACTTC,CASSVGLADVVVQYF
-,TRBJ2-5,-,TRBV6-5,TGTGCCAGCAGTTACTCGTACGAGGGAGCCCAAGAGACCCAGTACTTC,CASSYSYEGAQETQYF
TRBD2,TRBJ2-1,-,TRBV6-9,TGTGCCAGCCTCGTTGGAAAGGCGGGAGTTGGTGAGCAGTTCTTC,CASLVGKAGVGEQFF
TRBD1,TRBJ1-3,once,TRBV28,TGTGCCAAGGGGGGGGACAGGACTGGAAACACCATATATTTT,CAKGGDRTGNTIYF
-,TRBJ2-5,-,TRBV5-1,TGCGCCAGCAGCTTGGGGGACATTTATCAAGAGACCCAGTACTTC,CASSLGDIYQETQYF
-,TRBJ2-5,-,TRBV19,TGTGCCAGTAGTTTAGCAGGGGCCGCGCCAGAGACCCAGTACTTC,CASSLAGAAPETQYF
-,TRBJ2-7,-,TRBV19,TGTGCCAGTAGTACCTGGACAAGGCCCTCCACCGAGCAGTACTTC,CASSTWTRPSTEQYF
-,TRBJ1-6,-,TRBV25-1,TGTGCCAGCAGTGAAATCAATTCACCCCTCCACTTT,CASSEINSPLHF
TRBD1,TRBJ1-3,-,TRBV9,TGTGCCAGCAGCCCCCGGGACAGGGCTTATCTGTTCAGCCCTGGAAACACCATATATTTT,CASSPRDRAYLFSPGNTIYF
-,TRBJ1-5,-,TRBV14,TGTGCCAGCAGCCAGCCGCACCGGGACCCCCTTTCGAGGGGTCGCAATCAGCCCCAGCATTTT,CASSQPHRDPLSRGRNQPQHF
TRBD1,TRBJ1-6,-,TRBV6-5,TGTGCCAGCAGTCGGGACAGAACCTATAATTCACCCCTCCACTTT,CASSRDRTYNSPLHF
-,TRBJ2-1,-,TRBV7-9,TGTGCCAGCAGCCCAACTAGGGGGAGCGGTGAGCAGTTCTTC,CASSPTRGSGEQFF
-,TRBJ1-3,-,TRBV5-1,TGCGCCAGCAGCGAACTCTCTGGAAACACCATATATTTT,CASSELSGNTIYF
-,TRBJ1-1,few,TRBV7-3,TGTGCCAGCAGCTCCTATATGAACACTGAAGCTTTCTTT,CASSSYMNTEAFF
-,TRBJ2-5,-,TRBV2,TGTGCCAGCACCGGGTGGAGGGGGCAAGAGACCCAGTACTTC,CASTGWRGQETQYF
-,TRBJ1-1,-,TRBV2,TGTGCCGGATGGACAGCCCCTACTGAAGCTTTCTTT,CAGWTAPTEAFF
-,TRBJ1-2,-,TRBV7-9,TGTGCCAGCAGCCGCGACGGGCCTTCTTGGGGTGACTATGGCTACACCTTC,CASSRDGPSWGDYGYTF
-,TRBJ1-5,-,TRBV30,TGTGCCTGGAGTAAAAGACAGACTAATCAGCCCCAGCATTTT,CAWSKRQTNQPQHF
-,TRBJ2-5,-,TRBV9,TGTGCCAGCAGCGTCGGAAATCAAGAGACCCAGTACTTC,CASSVGNQETQYF
TRBD2,TRBJ2-7,once,TRBV15,TGTGCCACCAGCAGAGGACTAGCGGGAATCTACGAGCAGTACTTC,CATSRGLAGIYEQYF
-,TRBJ2-3,-,TRBV5-4,TGTGCCAGCAGGTCCGGTGGGCAAGGGGATACGCAGTATTTT,CASRSGGQGDTQYF
-,TRBJ2-7,-,TRBV30,TGTGCCTGGAGTCGGGACACTAACTACGAGCAGTACTTC,CAWSRDTNYEQYF
-,TRBJ2-5,once,TRBV4-1,TGCGCCAGCAGCCGCCAGCCGTCGAGGCCAGGGGGGCAAGGAGAGACCCAGTACTTC,CASSRQPSRPGGQGETQYF
-,TRBJ1-5,-,TRBV6-1,TGTGCCAGCAGTGAAGGACGAGACTATAGCAATCAGCCCCAGCATTTT,CASSEGRDYSNQPQHF
TRBD1,TRBJ2-7,-,TRBV2,TGTGCCAGCAGCGAGGACAGGGCCGAATCCTACGAGCAGTACTTC,CASSEDRAESYEQYF
TRBD1,TRBJ1-1,once,TRBV19,TGTGCCAGTATCGACAGGGGTAACACTGAAGCTTTCTTT,CASIDRGNTEAFF
TRBD2,TRBJ2-5,-,TRBV7-7,TGTGCCAGCAGCCTCCGGCGGGGGACTAGCGGAAAAGAGACCCAGTACTTC,CASSLRRGTSGKETQYF
-,TRBJ2-2,-,TRBV13,TGTGCCAGCAGCCCCCGTAGAGACCTTAACACCGGGGAGCTGTTTTTT,CASSPRRDLNTGELFF
-,TRBJ1-5,-,TRBV6-5,TGTGCCAGCAGTTACTCCCGGGGGGGGAATCAGCCCCAGCATTTT,CASSYSRGGNQPQHF
-,TRBJ2-5,few,TRBV6-5,TGTGCCAGCAAAATAGCGGCCTCCCAAGAGACCCAGTACTTC,CASKIAASQETQYF
TRBD1,TRBJ1-1,-,TRBV5-1,TGCGCCAGCAGCTTCGAAACAGGGGGTTTGACTGAAGCTTTCTTT,CASSFETGGLTEAFF
-,TRBJ2-7,-,TRBV28,TGTGCCAGCATCTCGTTGGGGGGTGGGTCCTACGAGCAGTACTTC,CASISLGGGSYEQYF
-,TRBJ1-2,once,TRBV6-6,TGTGCCAGCAGTTCGACCCTCTCTAACTATGGCTACACCTTC,CASSSTLSNYGYTF